The clone carrying this T cell receptor (beta chain) has a handful of counts. Use of 60 Vbeta and 13 Jbeta primers characterized the PCR. TCRdb keeps only in-frame clones here, not all; method: immunoSEQ multiplex PCR. The data show some 90,000 clones, with more than 70% seen just once and roughly 3% held by the top ten. The CDR3 consists of 15 residues. The germline V gene has CDR1 SGHAT and CDR2 FQNNGV. V dropped 1 base and J dropped 3; count of bases not matched to a gene: 4. This record belongs to a study of cytomegalovirus exposure and HLA in healthy donors. The sample taken for sequencing was PBMCs. The sequence came from a man aged 35 to 55 in good health and CMV-seronegative. The chain links TRBV11-2 to TRBJ2-3; 7 bases are a match to TRBD2. The CDR3: CASSLGRGGTDTQYF. DNA of the CDR3: TGTGCCAGCAGCTTAGGGCGGGGAGGGACAGATACGCAGTATTTT.